These 30 T cell receptor beta chains came from one sample sequenced in a study of tumor-infiltrating lymphocytes in primary liver carcinoma (dated by TCRdb to between 2016 and 2019). Without any cell sorting, total RNA and DNA were extracted together from about 19-30 mg of bulk tissue using the AllPrep DNA/RNA mini kit. The listed sequencing device is Illumina HiSeq 2500. A constant-region primer and ProtoScript II reverse transcriptase were used to reverse-transcribe TCRbeta-specific cDNA from around 540 ng total RNA. Construction of the TCRbeta libraries relied on three nested rounds of multiplex PCR, following a slightly modified ARM-PCR procedure. The first two PCR rounds used multiplex TRBV1-TRBV30 forward primers with a Cbeta reverse primer, each for 10 cycles. TCRdb applied fastp at Q25 and MiXCR to the public reads, then kept only in-frame beta chains. Each CDR3 protein gets just one entry, which takes the most common genes and DNA from the rows behind it. The sample table lists roughly 55,000 distinct CDR3 sequences, around 64% of them with a count of one. 57% of the sample goes to the ten largest clones.

Specimen: liver tumor tissue from sampling region 2. This sample's cell subset or site label indicates: tumor region T2, inferior pole. The source is a man aged 35 to 55 with primary liver carcinoma and hepatitis B virus infection.

To note about this clonotype: One end of the junction does not line up with germline, which may come from a read error. The V and J genes are TRBV10-3 and TRBJ2-7, with 15 bases lining up with TRBD2. The CDR3 runs to 19 residues. Germline V gene data show CDR1 as ENHRY and CDR2 as SYGVKD. CDR3 region: CAITKRSGLAGGFSCEHYF. The CDR3 DNA sequence: TGTGCCATCACCAAACGATCGGGACTAGCGGGAGGTTTCTCCTGCGAGCACTACTTC.

The rearrangement joins TRBV29-1 to TRBJ2-7, with D possibly matching TRBD1 (5 bases). Trimming left V 6 bases short and J 9 bases short, with 21 bases between. The CDR3 consists of 13 residues. Germline CDR1 is SQVTM and CDR2 is ANQGSEA. Here the CDR3 reads CSVQNRRHDGQYF. As DNA, the CDR3 is TGCAGCGTACAGAACAGGCGCCACGACGGGCAGTACTTC.

This clonotype occurred once. The conserved final phenylalanine or tryptophan is absent from the CDR3, which likely points to a read error. This chain links TRBV11-2 with TRBJ2-7; D remains unclear. Germline CDR1 reads SGHAT; CDR2 reads FQNNGV. The CDR3 runs to 14 residues. The CDR3 DNA reads as TGTGTCAGCAGCTTAACTGACACTGCCTACGAGCAGTACTTA. Its protein is CVSSLTDTAYEQYL.

Of note for this clonotype: One end of the junction is discordant with germline, which a read error may explain. The chain recombines TRBV11-1 with TRBJ2-4; 9 bases line up with TRBD2. The CDR3 is 17 amino acids. Germline CDR1 reads SGHAT; CDR2 reads FQDESV (reference sequence). In DNA, the CDR3 is TGTGCCAACAGCTATCCCGGGGCTAGCGGGACCAAAAACATTCAGTACTTC. The encoded protein is CANSYPGASGTKNIQYF.

As for this clonotype: Its ends do not fully match the called genes, so a read error is possible. V is TRBV6-5 and J is TRBJ2-7; D call uncertain. There are 11 residues in the CDR3. In germline, CDR1 is MNHEY, CDR2 SVGAGI. CDR3 nucleotide sequence: TGTGCCAGCAAGGTTGGATACGAACAGTACTTC. Amino acids: CASKVGYEQYF.

This clonotype is labeled medium-sized. This chain links TRBV7-8 with TRBJ2-1, with a tentative D call TRBD2 (5 bases). The V end lost 5 bases, the J end lost 0 bases, and 20 bases lay between the germline ends. CDR1 and CDR2 (germline): SGHVS, FQNEAQ. The CDR3 extends over 18 amino acids. Here the CDR3 reads CASSPLGGSAVSYNEQFF. In DNA, the CDR3 is TGTGCCAGCAGCCCGCTTGGAGGCTCAGCGGTCTCCTACAATGAGCAGTTCTTC. Full variable domain (missing parts from reference TRBV7-8 and TRBJ2-1): GAGVSQSPRYKVAKRGQDVALRCDPISGHVSLFWYQQALGQGPEFLTYFQNEAQLDKSGLPSDRFFAERPEGSVSTLKIQRTQQEDSAVYLCASSPLGGSAVSYNEQFFGPGTRLTVL.

This clonotype was detected many times. The chain employs TRBV11-3 and TRBJ2-1, with D uncertain. Trimming left V 5 bases short and J 10 bases short, with 9 bases between. CDR3 size: 11 residues. Germline assignment: CDR1 SGHNT and CDR2 YENEEA. The CDR3 is CASSRVGEQFF. In DNA, the CDR3 is TGTGCCAGCAGCAGGGTTGGCGAGCAGTTCTTC. The full variable domain, in which reference TRBV11-3 and TRBJ2-1 provide the parts outside the CDR3, is EAGVVQSPRYKIIEKKQPVAFWCNPISGHNTLYWYLQNLGQGPELLIRYENEEAVDDSQLPKDRFSAERLKGVDSTLKIQPAELGDSAVYLCASSRVGEQFFGPGTRLTVL.

In the case of this clonotype: This clone may be a read error of a much larger clone one base away. J is TRBJ2-1 and V is TRBV10-3; perhaps TRBD2 as D (6 bases). CDR3 size: 14 residues. Trimming took off 6 bases at V and 7 bases at J, with 16 bases between the two ends. The germline V gene encodes CDR1 ENHRY and CDR2 SYGVKD. This CDR3 reads CAIRGRDDGNEQFF. The CDR3 DNA follows: TGTGCCATCAGGGGGCGGGACGATGGGAATGAGCAGTTCTTC.

In the case of this clonotype: This CDR3 is missing its conserved last phenylalanine or tryptophan, likely due to a read error. The chain has TRBV11-2 and TRBJ2-5; 8 nucleotides line up with TRBD2. The CDR3 runs to 16 residues. Germline lookup yields CDR1 SGHAT and CDR2 FQNNGV. The CDR3 bases are TGTGTCAGCAGCCAAACTCCTGGCGGGGGGAGAGAGTCCCAGTACTTA. Amino acid sequence: CVSSQTPGGGRESQYL.

Note on this clonotype: The junction shows a germline mismatch at one end, possibly a read error. The rearrangement joins TRBV29-1 to TRBJ2-1; the D gene could be TRBD1 or TRBD2 (5 bases each). The CDR3 spans 13 residues. Germline lookup yields CDR1 SQVTM and CDR2 ANQGSEA. The CDR3 loop is CSVWDQSYNEQFF. The CDR3 DNA reads TGCAGCGTTTGGGACCAGTCCTACAATGAGCAATTCTTC.

The chain uses TRBV4-1 and TRBJ2-3; 9 bases are a match to TRBD2. The CDR3 length is 18 residues. Germline CDR1 MGHRA, CDR2 YSYEKL. J gave up 6 bases and V 5 bases, and 18 bases lay outside the gene matches. In nucleotides, the CDR3 is TGCGCCAGCAGCAAGACCATTGCACTAGCGGGTGTCACCGATACGCAGTATTTT. This translates into CASSKTIALAGVTDTQYF.

This rearrangement joins TRBV9 to TRBJ2-3, with TRBD2 matching 7 bases. Looked up from germline, CDR1 is SGDLS and CDR2 is YYNGEE. The CDR3 length is 16 residues. Germline trimming cut 0 bases from V and 12 bases from J; bases unmatched to any gene: 16. DNA for the CDR3: TGTGCCAGCAGCGTAGGGGGGGGAGGGAGCACAGATGCACAGTATTTT. It specifies CASSVGGGGSTDAQYF.

V usage is TRBV2 and J usage is TRBJ1-5, with 8 positions matching TRBD1. The CDR3 spans 15 residues. The V and J ends lost 8 bases and 7 bases, in that order; junction bases with no gene match: 13. Germline V gives CDR1 SNHLY, CDR2 FYNNEI. The chain's CDR3 is CASGFGQGLLQPQHF. The CDR3 coding sequence is TGTGCCAGCGGTTTCGGACAGGGACTCCTACAGCCCCAGCATTTT.

With regard to this clonotype: One end of the junction varies from germline; a read error may be responsible. V is TRBV6-1 and J is TRBJ2-1; no clear D gene. Per the germline V gene, CDR1 is MNHNS and CDR2 is SASEGT. The CDR3 runs 14 residues. The CDR3 protein is CASSVKLTYNEQFF. CDR3 nucleotides: TGTGCCAGCAGTGTCAAACTGACGTACAATGAGCAGTTCTTT.

The gene calls are TRBV2 and TRBJ2-2; no definite D call. Per the germline V gene, CDR1 is SNHLY and CDR2 is FYNNEI. The CDR3 has 14 amino acids. Trimming stripped 7 bases from V and 5 bases from J, with 14 bases between. This CDR3 reads CASIKPSGTGELFF. As DNA, the CDR3 is TGTGCCAGCATAAAACCATCCGGGACCGGGGAGCTGTTTTTT.

Remarks on this clonotype: Just one base apart from a much larger clone, this may be a read error. It is likely a read error, because the conserved phenylalanine at the end of the CDR3 is missing. It is unclear where the CDR3 begins or ends on the DNA, so no DNA is shown, and the CDR3 is as TCRdb lists it. V gene TRBV11-1 combines with J gene TRBJ2-7; TRBD2, as called in the table, went unchecked against the DNA. The CDR3 totals 15 residues, both ends included. The germline gives CDR1 SGHAT, CDR2 FQDESV (reference sequence). The CDR3 spells CASSSSRDSSYERYL.

This clonotype was observed a few times. One end of the junction does not line up with germline, which may come from a read error. CDR3 bases: TGTGGCAGCTTATACCGGCTAGTTAGTGAGCAGTTCTTC. Its protein is CGSLYRLVSEQFF. J is TRBJ2-1 and V is TRBV11-2; D is unresolved. Per the germline V gene, CDR1 is SGHAT and CDR2 is FQNNGV. This CDR3 is built from 13 residues.

V usage is TRBV11-2 and J usage is TRBJ2-1; no reliable D call. The germline CDR1 and CDR2 sequences are SGHAT and FQNNGV. The CDR3 contains 12 residues. CDR3 loop: CISSLNYNEQFF. Here the CDR3 DNA reads TGTATCAGCAGCCTCAATTACAATGAGCAGTTCTTC.

A word on this clonotype: At one boundary the junction diverges from the germline segment, which might be a read error. V gene TRBV4-2 combines with J gene TRBJ2-1; no firm D call. The V gene's germline CDR1 is LGHNA and CDR2 YNFKEQ. The CDR3 extends over 13 amino acids. The DNA for the CDR3 is TGTGCCTGCAGCCAAGATACAAACAATGAGCAGTTCTTC. It specifies CACSQDTNNEQFF.

A remark on this clonotype: A much larger clone lies a single base off, so this may be a read error. The chain uses TRBV6-1 and TRBJ2-3; D is undetermined. The length of the CDR3 is 11 residues. Germline V gene sequence: CDR1 MNHNS, CDR2 SASEGT. Written as DNA, the CDR3 is TGTACCAGCAGCCACACAGATACGCAGTATTTT. It yields the protein CTSSHTDTQYF.

A few counts support this clonotype. CDR3 region: CASSLVSGPKETQYF. CDR3 bases: TGTGCCAGCAGCTTAGTGTCGGGTCCGAAAGAGACCCAGTACTTC. J is TRBJ2-5 and V is TRBV11-2, with unresolved D. Germline assignment: CDR1 SGHAT and CDR2 FQNNGV. Trimming took 1 base from V and 3 from J, leaving 12 bases between them. This CDR3 has 15 amino acids.

Concerning this clonotype itself: A read error may account for a junction end that differs from germline. The V gene is TRBV29-1, the J gene TRBJ1-1; D gene uncertain. The CDR3 is 10 amino acids. CDR1 SQVTM and CDR2 ANQGSEA come from the germline V gene. CDR3 in amino acids: CSAEHYEAFF. The CDR3 DNA reads as TGCAGCGCTGAACACTATGAAGCTTTCTTT.

Ten or more counts support this clonotype. This chain connects TRBV5-1 to TRBJ2-1, with unresolved D. This CDR3 has 15 amino acids. V was cut by 0 bases and J by 1 base, with 8 bases left in between. Germline values: CDR1 SGHRS, CDR2 YFSETQ. CDR3 coding DNA: TGCGCCAGCAGCTTGGCAGACTCGTCCTACAATGAGCAGTTCTTC. Residues: CASSLADSSYNEQFF.

The rearrangement links TRBV11-2 to TRBJ1-5; tentatively, D is TRBD1 (6 bases). CDR1 is SGHAT, CDR2 FQNNGV, per germline. V shed 9 bases and J shed 4 bases, with 22 bases lying between them. The CDR3 covers 16 residues. The CDR3 reads CASSLKGGLANQPQHF. CDR3 DNA: TGTGCCAGTAGCCTAAAAGGGGGACTGGCGAATCAGCCCCAGCATTTT.

About this clonotype: A much larger clone lies a single base off, so this may be a read error. This rearrangement joins TRBV7-9 to TRBJ1-5, with TRBD1 matching over 7 bases. Looked up from germline, CDR1 is SEHNR and CDR2 is FQNEAQ (reference sequence). CDR3 length: 16 amino acids. J lost 3 bases, V lost 5 bases, and 10 bases had no gene match. CDR3 bases: TGTGCCAGCAGCCCCGGGACAGTTGGTATCAATCAGCCCCAGCATTTT. Protein: CASSPGTVGINQPQHF.

Notes on this clonotype: An end of the junction does not agree with germline; a read error may underlie this. CDR3 sequence (DNA): TGCGCCAGCAGCCTTGAGCGGGAGGATATGCACAATGAGCGGTTCTTC. It codes for CASSLEREDMHNERFF. The genes are TRBV10-2 and TRBJ2-1; 9 bases agree with TRBD2. This CDR3 has 16 residues. Germline V CDR1 and CDR2: WSHSY, SAAADI.

This rearrangement joins TRBV12-3 or TRBV12-4 to TRBJ2-1; TRBD1 matches 9 bases. V was pared by 3 bases and J by 6 bases, with 6 bases of the junction left unmatched. This CDR3 comprises 15 residues. This CDR3 is CASSLGQGDVNEQFF. CDR3 sequence (DNA): TGTGCCAGCAGTTTGGGACAGGGAGATGTCAATGAGCAGTTCTTC.

This clonotype came up many times. The V gene is TRBV28, the J gene TRBJ1-6; a possible D gene is TRBD1 (6 bases). The CDR3 runs to 14 residues. V was clipped by 5 bases and J by 8 bases, with 13 bases between them. CDR1 and CDR2 from the germline V gene are MDHEN and SYDVKM. The CDR3 DNA reads as TGTGCCAGCAGTCTGACAGGAACTCATTCACCCCTCCACTTT. Its protein product is CASSLTGTHSPLHF.

By share of the sample, this clonotype is medium-sized. V gene TRBV4-1 combines with J gene TRBJ1-3; D is undetermined. Trimming removed 2 bases at V and 8 bases at J, with 4 bases between. This CDR3 region has 11 residues. CDR1 MGHRA and CDR2 YSYEKL come from the germline V gene. CDR3 bases: TGCGCCAGCAGCCAATCGGACACCATATATTTT. It is translated as CASSQSDTIYF.

In its sample, this clonotype was seen many times. This sequence joins TRBV12-3 or TRBV12-4 and TRBJ2-7; TRBD2 matches 9 bases. V lost 3 bases and J lost 6; bases outside the gene matches: 0. CDR3 length: 12 residues. CDR3 DNA: TGTGCCAGCAGTTTTAGCGGGAGCGAGCAGTACTTC. Its translation is CASSFSGSEQYF.